Listed here are 18 T cell receptor beta chains from one sample, sequenced in a study of blood T cell repertoires in COVID-19. The assay was immunoSEQ multiplex PCR, and TCRdb's table has in-frame clones only and misses some. The table records some 200,000 clones, 70% to 90% of them present only once. The sequencing sample was made of peripheral blood. Every receptor here comes from an elderly man with acute or convalescent COVID-19.

This chain links TRBV7-2 with TRBJ2-3; 13 bases line up with TRBD2. The CDR3 is 18 residues long. The germline V gene has CDR1 SGHTA and CDR2 FQGNSA. With 4 bases clipped from V and 3 bases from J, the junction kept 10 bases outside the gene matches. CDR3 amino acids: CASSWGSGLAGATDTQYF. The CDR3 DNA reads as TGTGCCAGCAGCTGGGGTTCAGGACTAGCGGGAGCGACAGATACGCAGTATTTT.

Only one count was recorded for this clone. The rearrangement uses TRBV5-1 and TRBJ2-7, with D unclear. This CDR3 region has 14 residues. With 0 bases removed from V and 6 bases from J, the gap between germline ends came to 13 bases. Germline lookup yields CDR1 SGHRS and CDR2 YFSETQ. This CDR3 reads CASSLGGSPTEQYF. The CDR3 DNA sequence: TGCGCCAGCAGCTTGGGCGGCTCCCCTACCGAGCAGTACTTC.

V and J are TRBV5-4 and TRBJ1-2; maybe TRBD1 (6 bases). Trimming pared 1 base from V and 4 bases from J, leaving 11 bases between. CDR3 size: 14 residues. Germline V gene sequence: CDR1 SGHNT, CDR2 YYREEE (reference sequence). CDR3 coding DNA: TGTGCCAGCAGCTTGACAGGGTTGAGCTATGGCTACACCTTC. Translation gives CASSLTGLSYGYTF.

This clone was found once. This chain joins TRBV7-8 and TRBJ2-2; TRBD1 is a possible D gene (5 bases). This CDR3 comprises 15 residues. Looked up from germline, CDR1 is SGHVS and CDR2 is FQNEAQ. V was trimmed by 2 bases and J by 0 bases, leaving 7 bases between them. CDR3 sequence (DNA): TGTGCCAGCAGCTTACAGGGTTCGAACACCGGGGAGCTGTTTTTT. It yields the protein CASSLQGSNTGELFF.

This chain connects TRBV2 to TRBJ2-3; TRBD1 aligns across 7 bases. Germline V gives CDR1 SNHLY, CDR2 FYNNEI. J was trimmed by 3 bases and V by 6 bases; bases with no gene match: 3. This CDR3 has 13 amino acids. The CDR3 DNA is TGTGCCAGCAGCATGGGACAGACAGATACGCAGTATTTT. Its protein product is CASSMGQTDTQYF. The full variable domain, with the rest looked up from reference TRBV2 and TRBJ2-3, is EPEVTQTPSHQVTQMGQEVILRCVPISNHLYFYWYRQILGQKVEFLVSFYNNEISEKSEIFDDQFSVERPDGSNFTLKIRSTKLEDSAMYFCASSMGQTDTQYFGPGTRLTVL.

This clone showed up just once. Here the CDR3 DNA reads TGTGCCAGCAGTTACGGACAGGGAGGGTTCAATGAGCAGTTCTTC. Amino acid sequence: CASSYGQGGFNEQFF. The genes are TRBV6-6 and TRBJ2-1, with a tentative D call TRBD1 (8 bases). The CDR3 has 15 residues. Deletions cut 2 bases from V and 6 bases from J, with 14 bases between. Looked up from germline, CDR1 is MNHNY and CDR2 is SVGAGI (reference sequence).

This clone came up once. This chain uses TRBV5-1 with TRBJ1-1; 9 nucleotides match TRBD1. Trimming removed 0 bases from V and 4 bases from J; junction bases left unmatched: 4. This CDR3 is 15 amino acids long. In germline, CDR1 is SGHRS, CDR2 YFSETQ. The CDR3 loop is CASSLAVTGGTEAFF. The DNA for the CDR3 is TGCGCCAGCAGCTTGGCCGTGACAGGGGGCACTGAAGCTTTCTTT.

The chain carries TRBV30 and TRBJ2-3; 16 nucleotides line up with TRBD2. Trimming took 5 bases from V and 4 from J; bases not matched to a gene: 6. In germline, CDR1 is GTSNPN, CDR2 SVGIG (reference sequence). This CDR3 has 16 residues. The CDR3 DNA sequence: TGTGCCTGGGGAACCGGGACTAGCGGGAGGGCAGATACGCAGTATTTT. Amino acids: CAWGTGTSGRADTQYF.

In its sample, this clone was seen a few times. The V and J genes are TRBV9 and TRBJ1-3; the D is unclear. Germline V gene sequence: CDR1 SGDLS, CDR2 YYNGEE. The CDR3 totals 16 residues. Trimming took off 2 bases at V and 0 bases at J, with 12 bases between the two ends. CDR3 sequence (DNA): TGTGCCAGCAGCGTCAGCGGCGCTAGCTCTGGAAACACCATATATTTT. Its translation is CASSVSGASSGNTIYF.

The rearrangement uses TRBV19 and TRBJ1-4; D is unclear. The length of the CDR3 is 16 residues. With 6 bases removed from V and 3 bases from J, the gap between germline ends came to 17 bases. Germline values: CDR1 LNHDA, CDR2 SQIVND (reference sequence). CDR3 in amino acids: CASSRATPGANEKLFF. The CDR3 DNA reads as TGTGCCAGTAGCCGGGCGACGCCGGGAGCTAATGAAAAACTGTTTTTT.

The rearrangement uses TRBV5-6 and TRBJ2-7; tentative D call: TRBD1 (6 bases). This CDR3 has 14 amino acids. V was cut by 4 bases and J by 3 bases, with 14 bases left in between. In germline, CDR1 is SGHDT, CDR2 YYEEEE. The CDR3, as DNA: TGTGCCAGCAGCAAACTACAGGGAATCTACGAGCAGTACGTC. Translation: CASSKLQGIYEQYV.

The chain combines TRBV21-1 with TRBJ2-7; the table calls TRBD2, which could not be checked here. TRBV21-1 is termed a pseudogene. This CDR3 has 14 residues. For the CDR3, the DNA is TGTGCCAGCAGCTTACCGGGACTCCGGTACGAGCAGTACGTC. Encoded protein: CASSLPGLRYEQYV.

This chain links TRBV9 with TRBJ2-5, with 11 bases identical to TRBD1. Per germline, CDR1 SGDLS and CDR2 YYNGEE. The V and J ends lost 2 bases and 1 base, in that order; junction bases with no gene match: 4. This CDR3 is built from 16 residues. The CDR3 loop is CASSVGQGATQETQYF. DNA of the CDR3: TGTGCCAGCAGCGTCGGACAGGGGGCGACCCAAGAGACCCAGTACTTC.

This clone was seen only a few times. This chain uses TRBV25-1 with TRBJ1-2; D uncertain. This CDR3 comprises 11 residues. CDR1 and CDR2 from the germline V gene are MGHDK and SYGVNS. V was cut by 5 bases and J by 5 bases, with 6 bases left in between. As DNA, the CDR3 is TGTGCCAGCAGTAAAGCGTATGGCTACACCTTC. Translating gives CASSKAYGYTF.

The rearrangement joins TRBV7-8 to TRBJ2-5, with 11 bases that match TRBD2. This CDR3 comprises 17 residues. Germline V gene sequence: CDR1 SGHVS, CDR2 FQNEAQ. The V and J ends lost 3 bases and 1 base, in that order; junction bases with no gene match: 7. CDR3 in DNA: TGTGCCAGCAGCTTTTCCCCTAGCGGGAGGTTCCAAGAGACCCAGTACTTC. As protein: CASSFSPSGRFQETQYF. Combining the CDR3 with reference TRBV7-8 and TRBJ2-5 gives the whole variable domain GAGVSQSPRYKVAKRGQDVALRCDPISGHVSLFWYQQALGQGPEFLTYFQNEAQLDKSGLPSDRFFAERPEGSVSTLKIQRTQQEDSAVYLCASSFSPSGRFQETQYFGPGTRLLVL.

Only a few counts were recorded for this clone. V and J are TRBV7-3 and TRBJ2-1; D remains ambiguous. Germline V lookup: CDR1 SGHTA, CDR2 FQGTGA. CDR3 length: 13 amino acids. Trimming shortened V by 2 bases and J by 5 bases, and 7 bases separated the two germline ends. The CDR3 region is CASSLGLDNEQFF. CDR3 nucleotide sequence: TGTGCCAGCAGCTTAGGCCTCGACAATGAGCAGTTCTTC.

The chain recombines TRBV11-2 with TRBJ1-4, with TRBD1 matching 9 bases. The junction had 2 bases not matched to a gene; V was cut back by 1 base and J by 5 bases. The CDR3 spans 15 residues. Germline CDR1 and CDR2: SGHAT and FQNNGV. The DNA for the CDR3 is TGTGCCAGCAGCTTAGTTGGACAGGGGAATGAAAAACTGTTTTTT. Its protein product is CASSLVGQGNEKLFF. The full variable domain, with the rest looked up from reference TRBV11-2 and TRBJ1-4, is EAGVAQSPRYKIIEKRQSVAFWCNPISGHATLYWYQQILGQGPKLLIQFQNNGVVDDSQLPKDRFSAERLKGVDSTLKIQPAKLEDSAVYLCASSLVGQGNEKLFFGSGTQLSVL.

V and J are TRBV28 and TRBJ1-6; 11 nucleotides align to TRBD1. The CDR3 loop spans 14 amino acids. The germline gives CDR1 MDHEN, CDR2 SYDVKM. V shed 3 bases, J shed 12 bases, and the junction held 4 bases outside the gene matches. CDR3 loop: CASSLGQGVRPLHF. The CDR3 DNA sequence: TGTGCCAGCAGTTTGGGACAGGGGGTACGACCCCTCCACTTT.